Presented here are 5 T cell receptor beta chains from one specimen sequenced in a study of T cells in Graves' hyperthyroidism and ophthalmopathy. Amplification targeted TCR beta CDR3 regions from RNA transcripts. The HTBI set primed first-round TCR CDR3 RT-PCR. Via MiXCR, TCRdb re-called the multiplex PCR reads, giving one row per CDR3 protein. The sample has nearly 600,000 distinct CDR3 sequences, 14% seen once. Sequencing input: blood. These receptors were collected from a woman aged 18-35 years with Graves' ophthalmopathy.

The genes are TRBV7-2 and TRBJ2-3; 11 nucleotides agree with TRBD2. Germline loops: CDR1 SGHTA, CDR2 FQGNSA. The CDR3 has 17 residues. V shed 3 bases and J 0 bases; nucleotides not matched to a gene: 5. For the CDR3, the DNA is TGTGCCAGCAGCTTGGCCAGGACTAGCGGGAGCACAGATACGCAGTATTTT. Amino acids: CASSLARTSGSTDTQYF.

This sequence joins TRBV6-5 and TRBJ2-2, with D possibly being TRBD1 (6 bases). V lost 0 bases, J lost 6 bases, and 23 bases lay in between. This CDR3 has 19 amino acids. Germline lookup yields CDR1 MNHEY and CDR2 SVGAGI. The CDR3 here is CASSYSRGITQGPPGELFF. The CDR3 DNA is TGTGCCAGCAGTTACTCGAGAGGCATAACACAGGGCCCCCCCGGGGAGCTGTTTTTT.

This chain joins TRBV6-4 and TRBJ2-1, with D possibly being TRBD1 (6 bases). Looked up from germline, CDR1 is MRHNA and CDR2 is SNTAGT. The germline V and J ends were trimmed by 5 bases and 9 bases, with 17 bases remaining between them. This CDR3 is 14 amino acids long. The CDR3 region has the DNA TGTGCCAGCAGTTCTACAGGGATGGCGGCTGAGCAGTTCTTC. Residues: CASSSTGMAAEQFF.

The chain combines TRBV6-5 with TRBJ1-4; no reliable D call. V dropped 0 bases and J dropped 7 bases, with 12 bases sitting between them. Germline V lookup: CDR1 MNHEY, CDR2 SVGAGI. The CDR3 is made up of 15 amino acids. CDR3 region: CASSYSGGRGEKLFF. DNA for the CDR3: TGTGCCAGCAGTTACTCAGGAGGGCGAGGTGAAAAACTGTTTTTT.

About this clonotype itself: This may be a read error: a much more frequent sequence differs by one nucleotide. V is TRBV4-2 and J is TRBJ2-7; 7 bases align to TRBD2. CDR1 and CDR2 from the germline V gene are LGHNA and YNFKEQ. CDR3 size: 15 residues. In DNA form, the CDR3 reads TGTGCCAGCAACCAAGATTCGCTAGCGGCCTACGAGCAGTACTTC. Translation gives CASNQDSLAAYEQYF.